This is a list of T cell receptor beta chains from one sample in a study of T cells in Graves' hyperthyroidism and ophthalmopathy. TCRdb reprocessed the multiplex PCR reads with MiXCR, giving one entry per CDR3 protein. The table records approximately 400,000 distinct CDR3 sequences, roughly 15% of them present only once. Sample: blood. The receptor set was obtained from a woman in her thirties with Graves' ophthalmopathy. The CDR3 runs from the conserved cysteine through the conserved F or W. The order of the fields is J gene, V gene, clone size, D gene, CDR3 DNA, CDR3 protein. D genes are given only for firm matches. The size of a clone is reported for some rows only, either as once, few or many, or as a class for expanded clones.

TRBJ2-2 | TRBV7-9 | few | TRBD1 | TGTGCCAGCAGCCGGTGGACAGGGGGATACACCGGGGAGCTGTTTTTT | CASSRWTGGYTGELFF
TRBJ2-1 | TRBV20-1 | - | - | TGCAGTGCTAGCGTGGGGGGCCATGAGCAGTTCTTC | CSASVGGHEQFF
TRBJ2-1 | TRBV12-5 | - | - | TGTGCTAGTGGTTTGGCTGCAGGGGTAGGGTACAATGAGCAGTTCTTC | CASGLAAGVGYNEQFF
TRBJ1-5 | TRBV27 | - | - | TGTGCCAGCAGTCCCGTTGGGTGGCACAATCAGCCCCAGCATTTT | CASSPVGWHNQPQHF
TRBJ1-2 | TRBV12-3/TRBV12-4 | many | - | TGTGCCAGCAGCACTCAGGGAAACTATGGCTACACCTTC | CASSTQGNYGYTF
TRBJ1-5 | TRBV15 | many | - | TGTGCCACCAGCAGAGATTACAGGGCCAATCAGCCCCAGCATTTT | CATSRDYRANQPQHF
TRBJ1-5 | TRBV29-1 | few | - | TGCAGCGTTGAAGGGAGCGCTGGGCAGCCCCAGCATTTT | CSVEGSAGQPQHF
TRBJ2-2 | TRBV20-1 | many | - | TGCAGTGCGAGTCAGGTGAACACCGGGGAGCTGTTTTTT | CSASQVNTGELFF
TRBJ1-3 | TRBV20-1 | - | - | TGCAGTGCTACTACAGGGTATTCCTCTGGAAACACCATATATTTT | CSATTGYSSGNTIYF
TRBJ1-1 | TRBV18 | many | - | TGTGCCAGCTCACCCCGTCCAGGTGTGGGCACTGAAGCTTTCTTT | CASSPRPGVGTEAFF
TRBJ1-1 | TRBV18 | many | - | TGTGCCAGCTCACCAACGACGGGTGGCACTGAAGCTTTCTTT | CASSPTTGGTEAFF
TRBJ1-5 | TRBV6-1 | many | - | TGTGCCAGCAGTGAATTCGGACGGAATCAGCCCCAGCATTTT | CASSEFGRNQPQHF